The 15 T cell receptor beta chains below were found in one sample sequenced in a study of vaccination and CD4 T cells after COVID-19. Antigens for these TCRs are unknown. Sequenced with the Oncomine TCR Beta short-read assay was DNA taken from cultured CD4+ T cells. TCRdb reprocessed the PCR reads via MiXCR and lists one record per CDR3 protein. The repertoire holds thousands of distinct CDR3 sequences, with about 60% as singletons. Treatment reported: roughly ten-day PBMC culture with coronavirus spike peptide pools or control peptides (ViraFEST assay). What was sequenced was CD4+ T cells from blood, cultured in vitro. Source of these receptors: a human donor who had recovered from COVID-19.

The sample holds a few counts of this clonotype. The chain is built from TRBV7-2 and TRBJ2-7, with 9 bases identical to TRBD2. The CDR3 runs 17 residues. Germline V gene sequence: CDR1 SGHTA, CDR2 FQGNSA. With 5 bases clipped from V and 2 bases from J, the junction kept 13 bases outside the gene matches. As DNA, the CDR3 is TGTGCCAGCAGCCGTCAACTTTCTAGCGGGGATCCCTACGAGCAGTACTTC. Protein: CASSRQLSSGDPYEQYF.

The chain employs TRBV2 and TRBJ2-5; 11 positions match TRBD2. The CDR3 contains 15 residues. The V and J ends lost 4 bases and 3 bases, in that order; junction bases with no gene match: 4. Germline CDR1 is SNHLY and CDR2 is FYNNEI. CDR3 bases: TGTGCCAGCAGTGGGGAGGGACTAGCGGAAGAGACCCAGTACTTC. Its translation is CASSGEGLAEETQYF.

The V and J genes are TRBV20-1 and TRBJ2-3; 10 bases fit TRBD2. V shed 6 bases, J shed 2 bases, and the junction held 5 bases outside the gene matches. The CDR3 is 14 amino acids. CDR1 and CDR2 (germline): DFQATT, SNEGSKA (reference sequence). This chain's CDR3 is CSAVGTSATDTQYF. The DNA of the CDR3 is TGCAGTGCCGTCGGGACTAGCGCCACAGATACGCAGTATTTT.

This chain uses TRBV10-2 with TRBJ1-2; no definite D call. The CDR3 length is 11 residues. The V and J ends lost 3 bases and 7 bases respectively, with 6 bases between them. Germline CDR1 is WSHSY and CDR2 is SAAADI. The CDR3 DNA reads TGCGCCAGCAGTGACATGAGTGGCTACACCTTC. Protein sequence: CASSDMSGYTF.

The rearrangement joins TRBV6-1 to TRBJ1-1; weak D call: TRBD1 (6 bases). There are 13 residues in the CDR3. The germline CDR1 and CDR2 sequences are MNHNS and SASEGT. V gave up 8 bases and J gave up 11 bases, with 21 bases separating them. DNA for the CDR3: TGTGCCAGCCGACAGGCGGCACTGGGACGGGCTTTCTTT. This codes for CASRQAALGRAFF.

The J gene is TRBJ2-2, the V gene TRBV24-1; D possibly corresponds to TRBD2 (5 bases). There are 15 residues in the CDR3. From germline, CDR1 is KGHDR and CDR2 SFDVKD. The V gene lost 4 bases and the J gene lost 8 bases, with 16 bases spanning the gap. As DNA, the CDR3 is TGTGCCACCAGTGACCCCAGGAGGATCGAGGGGGAGCTGTTTTTT. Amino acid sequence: CATSDPRRIEGELFF.

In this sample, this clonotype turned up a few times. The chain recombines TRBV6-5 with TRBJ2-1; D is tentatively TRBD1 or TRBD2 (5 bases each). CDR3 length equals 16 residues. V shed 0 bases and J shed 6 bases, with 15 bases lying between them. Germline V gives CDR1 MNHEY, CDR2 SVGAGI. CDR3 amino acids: CASSYSIGTGVNEQFF. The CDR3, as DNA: TGTGCCAGCAGTTACTCGATCGGGACCGGAGTCAATGAGCAGTTCTTC.

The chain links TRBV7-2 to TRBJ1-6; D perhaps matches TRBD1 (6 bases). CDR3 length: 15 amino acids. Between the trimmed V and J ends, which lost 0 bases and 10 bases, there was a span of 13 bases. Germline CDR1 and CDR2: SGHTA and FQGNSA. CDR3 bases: TGTGCCAGCAGCTTAGCTGCAGGGGTGAACTCACCCCTCCACTTT. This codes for CASSLAAGVNSPLHF.

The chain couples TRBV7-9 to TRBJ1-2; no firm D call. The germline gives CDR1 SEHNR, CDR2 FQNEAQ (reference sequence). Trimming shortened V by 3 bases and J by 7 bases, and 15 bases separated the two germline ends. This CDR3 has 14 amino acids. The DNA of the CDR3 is TGTGCCAGCAGCTTGGTTTACGGGATCCGTGGCTACACCTTC. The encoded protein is CASSLVYGIRGYTF.

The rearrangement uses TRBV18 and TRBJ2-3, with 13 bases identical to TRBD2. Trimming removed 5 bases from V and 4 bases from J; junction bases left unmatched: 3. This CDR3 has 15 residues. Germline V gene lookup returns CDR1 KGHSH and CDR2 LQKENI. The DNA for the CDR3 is TGTGCCAGCTCATCGGGACTAGCGGGGCCAGATACGCAGTATTTT. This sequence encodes CASSSGLAGPDTQYF. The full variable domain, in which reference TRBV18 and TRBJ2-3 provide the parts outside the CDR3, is NAGVMQNPRHLVRRRGQEARLRCSPMKGHSHVYWYRQLPEEGLKFMVYLQKENIIDESGMPKERFSAEFPKEGPSILRIQQVVRGDSAAYFCASSSGLAGPDTQYFGPGTRLTVL.

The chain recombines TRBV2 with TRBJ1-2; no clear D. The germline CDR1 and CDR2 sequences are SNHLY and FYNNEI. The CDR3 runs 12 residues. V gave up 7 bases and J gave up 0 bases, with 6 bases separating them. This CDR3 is CASNRANYGYTF. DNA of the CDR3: TGTGCCAGCAACCGGGCTAACTATGGCTACACCTTC.

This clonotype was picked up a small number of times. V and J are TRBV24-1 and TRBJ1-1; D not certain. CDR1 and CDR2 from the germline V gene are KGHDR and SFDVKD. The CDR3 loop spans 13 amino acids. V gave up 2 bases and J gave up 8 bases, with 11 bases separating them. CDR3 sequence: CATSDSSRKEAFF. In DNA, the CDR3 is TGTGCCACCAGTGATTCATCCCGGAAAGAAGCTTTCTTT.

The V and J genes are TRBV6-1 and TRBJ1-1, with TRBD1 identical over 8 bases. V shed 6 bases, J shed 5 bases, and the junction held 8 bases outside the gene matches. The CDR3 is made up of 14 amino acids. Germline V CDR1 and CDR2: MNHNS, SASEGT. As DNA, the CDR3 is TGTGCCAGCAGAGTCAGCAGGGGGCAGACTGAAGCTTTCTTT. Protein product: CASRVSRGQTEAFF.

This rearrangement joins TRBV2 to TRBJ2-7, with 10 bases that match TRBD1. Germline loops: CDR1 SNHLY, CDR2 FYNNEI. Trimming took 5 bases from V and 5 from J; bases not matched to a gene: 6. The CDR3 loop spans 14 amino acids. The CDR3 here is CASSRDRGNHEQYF. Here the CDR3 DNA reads TGTGCCAGCAGTCGGGACAGGGGAAATCACGAGCAGTACTTC.

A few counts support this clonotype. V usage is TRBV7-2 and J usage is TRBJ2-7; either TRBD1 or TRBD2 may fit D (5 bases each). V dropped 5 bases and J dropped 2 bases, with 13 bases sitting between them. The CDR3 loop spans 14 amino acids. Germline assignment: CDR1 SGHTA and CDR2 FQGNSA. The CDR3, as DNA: TGTGCCAGCAGCCCTGGGGGTTCCGCCTACGAGCAGTACTTC. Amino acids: CASSPGGSAYEQYF.